These 4 T cell receptor beta chains originate from one sample sequenced in a study of cytomegalovirus exposure and HLA in healthy donors. Sequencing was performed with immunoSEQ multiplex PCR; in TCRdb, only in-frame clones are kept and a portion is missing. The sample holds over 100,000 clones, more than 75% seen once. Source material: PBMCs. The receptors shown here come from a woman younger than 30 in good health and CMV-seropositive.

This chain uses TRBV2 with TRBJ1-2; D possibly corresponds to TRBD1 (5 bases). CDR1 is SNHLY and CDR2 is FYNNEI in the germline V gene. This CDR3 region has 17 residues. V lost 6 bases and J lost 0, with 20 bases in between. The CDR3 bases are TGTGCCAGCAGAGGCTTAGACAGTGAACCTACTAACTATGGCTACACCTTC. Its protein is CASRGLDSEPTNYGYTF.

The V call is TRBV2, the J call TRBJ2-7, with TRBD1 matching over 8 bases. V lost 6 bases, J lost 6 bases, and 10 bases stayed unmatched. There are 14 residues in the CDR3. CDR1 and CDR2 (germline): SNHLY, FYNNEI. CDR3 residues: CASRRTGTVPEQYF. CDR3 bases: TGTGCCAGCAGGAGGACAGGGACGGTCCCCGAGCAGTACTTC.

The rearrangement links TRBV7-9 to TRBJ2-2; TRBD2 aligns across 8 bases. Germline V gene data show CDR1 as SEHNR and CDR2 as FQNEAQ (reference sequence). The CDR3 consists of 15 residues. Trimming cost V 4 bases and J 6 bases; bases outside gene matches: 7. In nucleotides, the CDR3 is TGTGCCAGCAGCTCAAGCGGGGGACTCGCCGGGGAGCTGTTTTTT. Translating it yields CASSSSGGLAGELFF.

The rearrangement links TRBV28 to TRBJ1-2; no reliable D call. V lost 5 bases, J lost 5 bases, and 12 bases lay in between. Germline V gene data show CDR1 as MDHEN and CDR2 as SYDVKM. The CDR3 covers 13 residues. The CDR3 protein is CASSPYLEYGYTF. Here the CDR3 DNA reads TGTGCCAGCAGTCCCTATCTTGAGTATGGCTACACCTTC.